Each of the 9 T cell receptor beta chains below was sequenced from the same sample in a study of cytomegalovirus exposure and HLA in healthy donors. The PCR was carried out with 60 Vbeta primers and 13 Jbeta primers. The protocol was immunoSEQ multiplex PCR, while the TCRdb copy is restricted to in-frame clones and leaves out a portion. The sample's table shows 100,000 to 150,000 clones. The sequenced sample consisted of PBMCs. These receptors all stem from a man between 18 and 35 years old in good health and CMV-seronegative.

This chain joins TRBV6-5 and TRBJ2-5, with D maybe TRBD2 (6 bases). The DNA end is a closer match to TRBJ2-7, so the J assignment may be wrong. Germline CDR1 reads MNHEY; CDR2 reads SVGAGI. This CDR3 has 15 residues. CDR3 in DNA: TGTGCCAGCAGTTACTCGACGGGAGTATGGAACGAGCAGTACTTC. This codes for CASSYSTGVWNEQYF.

This chain uses TRBV9 with TRBJ1-2, with TRBD1 matching over 12 bases. This CDR3 is built from 16 residues. V was pared by 4 bases and J by 3 bases, with 7 bases of the junction left unmatched. In germline, CDR1 is SGDLS, CDR2 YYNGEE. The CDR3 nucleotides read TGTGCCAGCAGCCAATCCGGGACAGGGGGCCACTATGGCTACACCTTC. It is translated as CASSQSGTGGHYGYTF.

In DNA form, the CDR3 reads TGTGCCAGCAGCCGAGCGGGAGGGGGCACCGGGGAGCTGTTTTTT. Its translation: CASSRAGGGTGELFF. The V gene is TRBV7-9, the J gene TRBJ2-2; 10 bases line up with TRBD2. V was clipped by 5 bases and J by 4 bases; unmatched bases: 4. The CDR3 has 15 residues. Germline loops: CDR1 SEHNR, CDR2 FQNEAQ (reference sequence).

The chain recombines TRBV19 with TRBJ1-6; possible D gene TRBD1, 5 bases. CDR1 LNHDA and CDR2 SQIVND come from the germline V gene (reference sequence). V shed 7 bases and J shed 9 bases, with 13 bases lying between them. This CDR3 is 13 amino acids long. CDR3: CASMEQAGSPLHF. The CDR3 nucleotides read TGTGCCAGTATGGAACAGGCAGGTTCACCCCTCCACTTT. Using reference TRBV19 and TRBJ1-6 for the parts outside the CDR3, the full variable domain is DGGITQSPKYLFRKEGQNVTLSCEQNLNHDAMYWYRQDPGQGLRLIYYSQIVNDFQKGDIAEGYSVSREKKESFPLTVTSAQKNPTAFYLCASMEQAGSPLHFGNGTRLTVT.

CDR3 sequence (DNA): TGTGCCAGCAGCTCCGTGAAGGGAGGAGATCAGCCCCAGCATTTT. This translates into CASSSVKGGDQPQHF. The chain links TRBV28 to TRBJ1-5; D unclear. V lost 6 bases and J lost 5, with 17 bases in between. The CDR3 runs to 15 residues. Germline loops: CDR1 MDHEN, CDR2 SYDVKM.

The CDR3, as DNA: TGTGCCAGCAGCCCTAGCGGCCGGAGGTCTGGTGAGCAGTTCTTC. Its protein is CASSPSGRRSGEQFF. The chain joins TRBV7-9 to TRBJ2-1; 7 bases fit TRBD2. The V gene's germline CDR1 is SEHNR and CDR2 FQNEAQ (reference sequence). The CDR3 has 15 residues. V lost 5 bases and J lost 9; bases outside the gene matches: 13.

The CDR3 DNA is TGCACCATCAATCTACTAGCGGGAGTGGGTAGCACAGATACGCAGTATTTT. The encoded protein is CTINLLAGVGSTDTQYF. V and J are TRBV1 and TRBJ2-3; the DNA was not used to check the table's D call, TRBD2. TRBV1 is annotated as a pseudogene. The CDR3 extends over 17 amino acids.

This sequence joins TRBV28 and TRBJ1-1; D unclear. Trimming removed 7 bases at V and 6 bases at J, with 12 bases between. Germline V gives CDR1 MDHEN, CDR2 SYDVKM. This CDR3 has 12 amino acids. DNA for the CDR3: TGTGCCAGCAACTTACAGACACCTGAAGCTTTCTTT. Translated, it gives CASNLQTPEAFF.

The chain couples TRBV13 to TRBJ2-2; unclear D gene. Trimming left V 4 bases short and J 0 bases short, with 6 bases between. CDR1 is PRHDT, CDR2 FYEKMQ, per germline (reference sequence). The CDR3 is 14 amino acids. Written as DNA, the CDR3 is TGTGCCAGCAGCTACACAGCGAACACCGGGGAGCTGTTTTTT. It yields the protein CASSYTANTGELFF.